This TCR beta chain was recovered during a study of blood T cell repertoires in COVID-19. At the level of the study: COVID-19 samples from acute and convalescent phases originated in the United States, Italy and Spain. T cells, B-cell-depleted T cells, or PBMCs supplied cDNA or gDNA.

Trimming at V came to 6 bases and at J to 0 bases, leaving 2 bases not matched to a gene. CDR1 and CDR2 (germline): MNHEY, SMNVEV (reference sequence). The CDR3 is 13 residues long. Authors' analysis steps: Counts of nucleated cells, estimated from reference gene primer amplification, were obtained. Data came from immunoSEQ multiplex PCR; TCRdb stores just in-frame clones and leaves some out. V, J and clone size are taken as reported in that table, and D and trimming were inferred from the DNA itself. The sample includes around 180,000 clones, 60% to 80% of them seen just once. Sequencing was done on a sample of peripheral blood. The V and J genes are TRBV27 and TRBJ2-7; 7 bases line up with TRBD2. This receptor was identified in a man aged 55 to 70 with active or convalescent COVID-19. DNA of the CDR3: TGTGCCAGCAGATGGACTAGCTCCTACGAGCAGTACTTC. Translation gives CASRWTSSYEQYF.